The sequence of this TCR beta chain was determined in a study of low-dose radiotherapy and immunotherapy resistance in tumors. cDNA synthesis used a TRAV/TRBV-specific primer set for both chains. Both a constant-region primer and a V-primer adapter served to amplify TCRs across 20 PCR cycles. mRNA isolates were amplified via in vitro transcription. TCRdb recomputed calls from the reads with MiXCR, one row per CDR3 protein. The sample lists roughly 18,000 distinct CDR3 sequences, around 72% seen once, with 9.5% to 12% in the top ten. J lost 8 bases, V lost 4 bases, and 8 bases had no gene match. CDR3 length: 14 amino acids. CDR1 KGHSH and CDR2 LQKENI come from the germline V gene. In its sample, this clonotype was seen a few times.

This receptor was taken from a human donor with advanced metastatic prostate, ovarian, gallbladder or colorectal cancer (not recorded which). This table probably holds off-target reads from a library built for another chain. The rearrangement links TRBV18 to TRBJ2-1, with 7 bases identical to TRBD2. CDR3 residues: CASSRRTSSYEQFF. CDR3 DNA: TGTGCCAGCTCACGGCGGACTAGTTCGTATGAGCAGTTCTTC.